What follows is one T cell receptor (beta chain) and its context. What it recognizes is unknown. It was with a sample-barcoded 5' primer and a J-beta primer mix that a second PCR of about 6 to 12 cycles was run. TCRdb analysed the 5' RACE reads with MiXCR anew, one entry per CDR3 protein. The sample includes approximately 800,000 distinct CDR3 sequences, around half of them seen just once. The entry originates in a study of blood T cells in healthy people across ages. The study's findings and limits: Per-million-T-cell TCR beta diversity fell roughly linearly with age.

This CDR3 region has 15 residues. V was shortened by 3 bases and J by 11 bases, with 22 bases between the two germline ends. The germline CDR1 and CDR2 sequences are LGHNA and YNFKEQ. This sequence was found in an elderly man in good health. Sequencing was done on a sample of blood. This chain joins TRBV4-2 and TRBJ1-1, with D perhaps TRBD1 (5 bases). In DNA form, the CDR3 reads TGTGCCAGCAGCCACCCCACGGGAGGGGCGCTTATGGCTTTCTTT. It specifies CASSHPTGGALMAFF.